This is a list of T cell receptor beta chains from one sample in a study of T-cell reconstitution after alpha-beta-depleted transplantation in children. TCRdb recomputed calls from the PCR reads with MiXCR, one row per CDR3 protein. The sample lists almost 400,000 distinct CDR3 sequences; around 20% were seen once. Sequences were derived from PBMCs from the stem cell graft donor, sampled from the stem cell graft. The receptors derive from a human donor who donated a stem cell graft to a child with acute myeloid leukemia. Both conserved end residues are part of each CDR3. A D gene is named only where the DNA matches it firmly. The size entry is marked missing in some rows and otherwise reads once, few, many or a size class.

j_call,clone_size,v_call,d_call,cdr3_aa,cdr3_nt
TRBJ2-3,NA,TRBV7-2,TRBD2,CASSLRAGGPTDTQYF,TGTGCCAGCAGCTTACGGGCGGGAGGGCCCACAGATACGCAGTATTTT
TRBJ2-7,NA,TRBV28,TRBD2,CASRLTSGRVHEQYF,TGTGCCAGCAGGCTTACTAGCGGGAGGGTCCACGAGCAGTACTTC
TRBJ2-1,NA,TRBV27,TRBD2,CASKKREGRDEQFF,TGTGCCAGCAAAAAGCGGGAGGGCCGTGATGAGCAGTTCTTC
TRBJ2-1,NA,TRBV2,NA,CASMERARGVNEQFF,TGTGCCAGCATGGAGAGAGCCCGAGGGGTCAATGAGCAGTTCTTC
TRBJ2-3,NA,TRBV10-3,TRBD2,CASTGTSGTDTQYF,TGTGCCAGCACCGGGACTAGCGGCACAGATACGCAGTATTTT
TRBJ2-1,few,TRBV7-2,NA,CASSSRRSSYNEQFF,TGTGCCAGCAGCTCCCGACGGAGCTCCTACAATGAGCAGTTCTTC
TRBJ2-1,NA,TRBV20-1,TRBD2,CSARDFLAGVSSYNEQFF,TGCAGTGCTAGAGATTTTCTAGCGGGAGTGAGCTCCTACAATGAGCAGTTCTTC
TRBJ2-7,few,TRBV3-1,NA,CASSQSFSDSRGQYF,TGTGCCAGCAGCCAATCATTCAGCGACAGTCGCGGGCAGTACTTC
TRBJ2-2,NA,TRBV5-5,NA,CASSLLSGANTGELFF,TGTGCCAGCAGCTTGTTATCAGGGGCGAACACCGGGGAGCTGTTTTTT
TRBJ2-1,few,TRBV12-3/TRBV12-4,NA,CASSLAETHNEQFF,TGTGCCAGCAGTTTAGCGGAGACACACAATGAGCAGTTCTTC
TRBJ2-7,few,TRBV12-3/TRBV12-4,NA,CASALNRAYEQYF,TGTGCCAGCGCACTCAACAGGGCCTACGAGCAGTACTTC
TRBJ2-2,NA,TRBV12-3/TRBV12-4,TRBD2,CASSLRTSGRETGELFF,TGTGCCAGCAGTTTACGGACTAGCGGGAGGGAAACCGGGGAGCTGTTTTTT
TRBJ2-7,NA,TRBV2,NA,CASRGGPAYYEQYF,TGTGCCAGCAGGGGGGGGCCTGCATACTACGAGCAGTACTTC
TRBJ2-7,NA,TRBV9,TRBD2,CASSVGPGRVDEQYF,TGTGCCAGCAGCGTAGGTCCGGGGAGGGTCGACGAGCAGTACTTC
TRBJ2-7,many,TRBV29-1,NA,CSVELGVREQYF,TGCAGCGTTGAGCTCGGGGTCCGGGAGCAGTACTTC
TRBJ2-1,many,TRBV12-3/TRBV12-4,NA,CASSPSLSRGPYNEQFF,TGTGCCAGCAGTCCATCCCTCTCCCGGGGGCCCTACAATGAGCAGTTCTTC
TRBJ2-7,many,TRBV4-2,TRBD2,CASSHATTSFYEQYF,TGTGCCAGCAGCCACGCTACGACTAGCTTCTACGAGCAGTACTTC
TRBJ2-2,NA,TRBV12-3/TRBV12-4,NA,CASSFPAEANTGELFF,TGTGCCAGCAGTTTTCCTGCGGAGGCTAACACCGGGGAGCTGTTTTTT
TRBJ1-1,many,TRBV6-5,NA,CASTPGNTEAFF,TGTGCCAGCACCCCTGGTAACACTGAAGCTTTCTTT
TRBJ2-2,NA,TRBV12-3/TRBV12-4,TRBD1,CASSLRTGFGELFF,TGTGCCAGCAGTTTACGGACAGGGTTCGGGGAGCTGTTTTTT
TRBJ2-1,NA,TRBV7-2,NA,CASSLGAVLNEQFF,TGTGCCAGCAGCTTAGGGGCCGTCCTCAATGAGCAGTTCTTC
TRBJ2-1,NA,TRBV10-2,TRBD2,CASSPGLAARTYNEQFF,TGCGCCAGCAGCCCGGGACTAGCGGCAAGAACCTACAATGAGCAGTTCTTC
TRBJ2-2,NA,TRBV6-2/TRBV6-3,NA,CASSYEAGKNTGELFF,TGTGCCAGCAGTTACGAGGCAGGGAAGAACACCGGGGAGCTGTTTTTT
TRBJ2-1,few,TRBV5-1,NA,CASSLAGEVKYRSSYNEQFF,TGCGCCAGCAGCTTGGCCGGGGAAGTAAAGTATAGGAGCTCCTACAATGAGCAGTTCTTC
TRBJ1-4,many,TRBV6-6,NA,CASGGGLGEKLFF,TGTGCCAGCGGAGGCGGGTTGGGTGAAAAACTGTTTTTT
TRBJ2-7,NA,TRBV15,TRBD2,CATSSRLAGVGEQYF,TGTGCCACCAGCAGCCGACTAGCCGGGGTAGGAGAGCAGTACTTC
TRBJ2-7,few,TRBV29-1,TRBD1,CSVENGQGPEQYF,TGCAGCGTTGAAAACGGACAGGGTCCCGAGCAGTACTTC
TRBJ2-1,few,TRBV12-3/TRBV12-4,TRBD2,CASSFSTSGSNEQFF,TGTGCCAGCAGTTTTTCGACTAGCGGGAGCAATGAGCAGTTCTTC
TRBJ1-1,NA,TRBV6-5,NA,CASSYSGAAEAFF,TGTGCCAGCAGTTACTCCGGGGCAGCTGAAGCTTTCTTT
TRBJ1-2,NA,TRBV20-1,NA,CSAHGGVNYGYTF,TGCAGTGCTCACGGCGGGGTGAACTATGGCTACACCTTC
TRBJ1-2,few,TRBV15,NA,CATSRDAGAGYTF,TGTGCCACCAGCAGAGATGCGGGGGCTGGCTACACCTTC
TRBJ2-7,NA,TRBV12-3/TRBV12-4,NA,CASSPTEGYYEQYF,TGTGCCAGCAGTCCGACGGAGGGATACTACGAGCAGTACTTC
TRBJ2-1,NA,TRBV5-1,NA,CASSPGTNTIQQFF,TGCGCCAGCAGCCCCGGGACCAACACAATCCAGCAGTTCTTC
TRBJ2-3,NA,TRBV11-2,TRBD1,CASSSGQGAHHTQYF,TGTGCCAGCAGTTCCGGACAGGGGGCGCACCATACGCAGTATTTT
TRBJ2-7,many,TRBV10-3,NA,CASRGDMGDEQYF,TGTGCCAGCCGAGGGGATATGGGGGACGAGCAGTACTTC